This T cell receptor beta chain is drawn from a study of blood T cell repertoires in COVID-19. Across the whole study: The analysed material was cDNA or gDNA that came from T cells, B-cell-depleted T cells, or PBMCs.

In the authors' methods: Researchers report that nucleated cell counts were estimated from reference gene primer amplification. Generated by immunoSEQ multiplex PCR, the TCRdb table keeps only in-frame clones and is missing some. V and J calls and clone size are as listed in that table; D and trimming were resolved from the DNA. The sample holds hundreds of thousands of clones, about nine tenths seen once. Per the germline V gene, CDR1 is LGHDT and CDR2 is YNNKEL (reference sequence). The CDR3 has 15 amino acids. Trimming cost V 0 bases and J 1 base, with 9 bases left between them. This receptor was obtained from a woman aged 30 to 39 with active or convalescent COVID-19. The specimen sequenced was peripheral blood. This chain uses TRBV3-1 (or the pseudogene TRBV3-2) with TRBJ1-1; perhaps TRBD1 as D (5 bases). CDR3 bases: TGTGCCAGCAGCCAAGAATGGCAGGGGAACACTGAAGCTTTCTTT. Translated, it gives CASSQEWQGNTEAFF.